The clone carrying this T cell receptor (beta chain) was observed once. Relative to the germline gene, one junction end is altered; a read error may explain this. The data were taken from a study of CD8 T cells in Susac syndrome. The CDR3 is 16 residues long. The germline V gene has CDR1 SGHNT and CDR2 YYREEE (reference sequence). RNA amounts of about 0.45 to 1 ug underwent reverse transcription with random hexamers. The TCR beta CDR3 was amplified by immunoSEQ multiplex PCR across 54 Vbeta, 13 Jbeta. TCRdb re-called the immunoSEQ multiplex PCR reads through MiXCR, storing one row per CDR3 protein. Among fewer than 150,000 distinct CDR3 sequences listed, 90% to 95% were seen once.

Sequenced input: CD4+ T cells from PBMCs. The chain combines TRBV5-4 with TRBJ2-5; 12 positions agree with TRBD2. The clonotype originates from a human donor with multiple sclerosis. The CDR3 here is CASNLVLAGGLETQYF. The CDR3 DNA sequence: TGTGCCAGCAACTTGGTTCTAGCGGGGGGGCTAGAGACCCAGTACTTC.